This record concerns one TCR beta chain sequence. This specimen comes from a study of cytotoxic CD8 clonotypes in ibrutinib-treated CLL. Sequencing used immunoSEQ multiplex PCR; TCRdb keeps in-frame clones, though not all of them. The table includes around 250,000 clones, less than 75% detected once. This TCR came from a human donor with chronic lymphocytic leukemia. The material sequenced was PBMCs, taken after 24 months of ibrutinib treatment.

The CDR3 protein is CSDDIYGYTF. The CDR3 region has the DNA TGCAGCGATGACATCTATGGCTACACCTTC. This chain joins TRBV29-1 and TRBJ1-2, with D uncertain. Germline values: CDR1 SQVTM, CDR2 ANQGSEA. V was cut by 7 bases and J by 4 bases, with 7 bases left in between. CDR3 length: 10 residues.